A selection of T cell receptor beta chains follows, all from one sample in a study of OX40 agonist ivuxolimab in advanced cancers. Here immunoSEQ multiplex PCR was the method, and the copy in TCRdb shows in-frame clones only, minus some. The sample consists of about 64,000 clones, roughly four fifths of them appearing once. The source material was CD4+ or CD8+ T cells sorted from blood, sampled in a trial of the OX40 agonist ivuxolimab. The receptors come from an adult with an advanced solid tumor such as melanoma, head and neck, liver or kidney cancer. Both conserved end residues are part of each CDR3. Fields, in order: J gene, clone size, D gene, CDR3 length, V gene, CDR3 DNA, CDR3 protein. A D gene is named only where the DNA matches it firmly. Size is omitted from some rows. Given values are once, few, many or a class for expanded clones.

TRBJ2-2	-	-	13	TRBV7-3	TGTGCCAGCAGGGACACGAACACCGGGGAGCTGTTTTTT	CASRDTNTGELFF
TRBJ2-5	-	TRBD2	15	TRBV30	TGTGCCTGGATGCGACTAGCGGGAACTCAAGAGACCCAGTACTTC	CAWMRLAGTQETQYF
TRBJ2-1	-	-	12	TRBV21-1	TGTGCCAGCAGAAGCTACCACAATGAGCAGTTCTTC	CASRSYHNEQFF
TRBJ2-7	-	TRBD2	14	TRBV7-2	TGTGCCAGCAGCTTGACGGTAGCGGGAGGCGAGCAGTACTTC	CASSLTVAGGEQYF
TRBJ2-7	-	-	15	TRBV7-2	TGTGCCAGCAGCTTTCGGACGTCGAAATCCTACGAGCAGTACTTC	CASSFRTSKSYEQYF
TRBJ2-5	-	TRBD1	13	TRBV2	TGTGCCAGCAGTAGGGACAGGCAAGAGACCCAGTACTTC	CASSRDRQETQYF
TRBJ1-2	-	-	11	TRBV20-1	TGCAGTGGCAGGGACCGTTATGGCTACACCTTC	CSGRDRYGYTF
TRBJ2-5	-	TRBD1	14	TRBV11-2	TGTGCCAGCAGCACTCGACAGGGCGCAAGGGCCCAGTACTTC	CASSTRQGARAQYF
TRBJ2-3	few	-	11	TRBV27	TGTGCCAGCAGTTTTTCAGATACGCAGTATTTT	CASSFSDTQYF
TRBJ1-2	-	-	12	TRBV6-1	TGTGCCAGCAGGGGCAGGAACTATGGCTACACCTTC	CASRGRNYGYTF
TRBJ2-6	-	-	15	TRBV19	TGTGCCAGTAGTATATCAGGGACTGGGGCCAACGTCCTGACTTTC	CASSISGTGANVLTF
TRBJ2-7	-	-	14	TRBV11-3	TGTGCCAGCAGCTTAAGTGCCCGAGCCTACGAGCAGTACTTC	CASSLSARAYEQYF
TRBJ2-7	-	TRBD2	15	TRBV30	TGTGCCTGGAGCCCGGCTCGCGGGAGCGACTACGAGCAGTACTTC	CAWSPARGSDYEQYF
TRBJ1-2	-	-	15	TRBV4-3	TGCGCCAGCAGCCAAGATTCGGGGCAGGGAGCTGGCTACACCTTC	CASSQDSGQGAGYTF
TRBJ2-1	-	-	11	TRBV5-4	TGTGCCAGCAGCTTATACAATGAGCAGTTCTTC	CASSLYNEQFF
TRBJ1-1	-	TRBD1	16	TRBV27	TGTGCCAGCAGTCCCGGGGGTGGAGGGGGCTTAACTGAAGCTTTCTTT	CASSPGGGGGLTEAFF
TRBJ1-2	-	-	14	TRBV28	TGTGCCAGCAGTTTTTCCGGCCTCCGCGGGGGCTACACCTTC	CASSFSGLRGGYTF
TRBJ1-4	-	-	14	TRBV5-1	TGCGCCAGCAGCCCCGTCCCGGATAATGAAAAACTGTTTTTT	CASSPVPDNEKLFF
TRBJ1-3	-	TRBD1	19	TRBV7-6	TGTGCCAGCAGCTTAGCGTGGATAGGGGACAGGCCCGACGTGGACACCATATATTTT	CASSLAWIGDRPDVDTIYF
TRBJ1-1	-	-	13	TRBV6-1	TGTGCCAGCATCTTTGGCAGGGGAACTGAAGCTTTCTTT	CASIFGRGTEAFF
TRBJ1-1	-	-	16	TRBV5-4	TGTGCCAGCAGCTGGGGACCGACGGGGGTGAACACTGAAGCTTTCTTT	CASSWGPTGVNTEAFF
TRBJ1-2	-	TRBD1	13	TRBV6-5	TGTGCCACCACGGACAGGGAAAAGGGTGGCTACACCTTC	CATTDREKGGYTF
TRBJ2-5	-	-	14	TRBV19	TGTGCCAGTAGTTTCCCCGGGAAACAAGAGACCCAGTACTTC	CASSFPGKQETQYF
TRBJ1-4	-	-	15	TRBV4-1	TGCGCCAGCAGCCATTATAACAGAGCTAATGAAAAACTGTTTTTT	CASSHYNRANEKLFF
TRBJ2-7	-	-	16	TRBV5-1	TGCGCCAGCACCCCACTAGGGACCGATAGCTCCTACGAGCAGTACTTC	CASTPLGTDSSYEQYF
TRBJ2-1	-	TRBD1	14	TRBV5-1	TGCGCCAGCAACCGGGACAGGGCCCACAATGAGCAGTTCTTC	CASNRDRAHNEQFF
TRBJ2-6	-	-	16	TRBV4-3	TGCGCCAGCAGCCAAGACGACAGCTCTAGGGCCAACGTCCTGACTTTC	CASSQDDSSRANVLTF
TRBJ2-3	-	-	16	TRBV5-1	TGCGCCAGCAGCTTGAATTTGGGACCCCCCACAGATACGCAGTATTTT	CASSLNLGPPTDTQYF
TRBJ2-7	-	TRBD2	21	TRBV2	TGTGCCAGCAGTGATGTCGGGCGGGAGATTGTGGTTAGGACTTTAACCTACGAGCAGTACTTC	CASSDVGREIVVRTLTYEQYF
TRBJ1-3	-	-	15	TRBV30	TGTGCCTGGAGTGTTTCGGGGGGAGGGGGAAACACCATATATTTT	CAWSVSGGGGNTIYF
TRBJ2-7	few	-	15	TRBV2	TGTGCCAGCAGTGAGAGGGCTAGGGGGGCGAGGGAGCAGTACTTC	CASSERARGAREQYF
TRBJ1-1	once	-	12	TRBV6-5	TGTGCCAGCAGTTACTCGGGGTTTGAAGCTTTCTTT	CASSYSGFEAFF
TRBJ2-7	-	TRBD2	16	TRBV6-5	TGTGCCAGCAGTTACTCAGGCCTAGCGGGAATGTACGAGCAGTACTTC	CASSYSGLAGMYEQYF
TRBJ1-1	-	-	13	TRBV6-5	TGTGCCAGCAGTCGGGCCGAGGACACTGAAGCTTTCTTT	CASSRAEDTEAFF
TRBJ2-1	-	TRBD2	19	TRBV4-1	TGCGCCAGCAGCCAAGAAAACCTAGCGGGTACTCCCTTCGACAATGAGCAGTTCTTC	CASSQENLAGTPFDNEQFF
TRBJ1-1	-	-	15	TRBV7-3	TGTGCCAGCAGCTCCCCGGGAGGGGGGGACACTGAAGCTTTCTTT	CASSSPGGGDTEAFF
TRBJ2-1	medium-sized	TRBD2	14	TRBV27	TGTGCCAGCAGTTATAAAGCGGGAGGTAATGAGCAGTTCTTC	CASSYKAGGNEQFF